This TCR beta chain was captured by sequencing in a study of blood T cell repertoires in COVID-19 (dated by TCRdb to between 2020 and 2021). Notes on the research overall: Samples from collaborators originated in the United States, Italy and Spain and spanned both the acute and convalescent phases of COVID-19. The prospective study material was composed of cDNA or gDNA derived from T cells, B-cell-depleted T cells, or PBMCs. The dataset comprised deeply sampled blood TCRbeta repertoires from subjects exposed to, actively infected with, or recovered from COVID-19. The repertoires were released in a freely available public database meant as a resource for research on the immune response to SARS-CoV-2. The samples were drawn from two sources: the first 160 participants of the ongoing ImmuneRACE study, and about 1,300 subjects contributed by 6 global collaborators. The sample metadata nearly always contained a de-identified subject ID, COVID-19 status, age in years and sex. Where available, HLA class I and class II types were obtained from metadata supplied by the sample provider rather than from assay-based typing. General conclusions and limits of the study: How much clinical and demographic metadata was included differed by source and by participant, and the metadata was provided uncurated.

From the cysteine up to the phenylalanine, the CDR3 has a length of 15 residues. The sequence is cut down to CDR3 DNA, 45 bases in frame from base 1. V lost 0 bases and J lost 7 bases, and the count of bases not matched to a germline gene is 3. CDR1 and CDR2 are read off the germline V gene as MGHRA and YSYEKL. The immunoSEQ Assay, a bias-controlled multiplex PCR, was used to amplify TCRbeta CDR3 regions from genomic DNA. The original pipeline was this. Within the assay, amplification of reference gene primers was used to estimate how many nucleated cells each sample contained. To quantify the absolute abundance of each unique TCRbeta CDR3 rearrangement, sequence reads were collapsed and filtered. For each sample, productive Simpson clonality was calculated as the square root of Simpson's diversity index over productive rearrangements. As stored in TCRdb, this immuneACCESS dataset retains in-frame rearrangements with V and J assigned. A fraction of the clones does not appear; measured against another copy, unresolved V genes explain less than half of the discrepancy, and the remainder lacks a known reason. V, J and clone size were drawn from that table, and D and trimming were deduced from the DNA. Here the sample has more than 85,000 clones; 65% to 90% occur a single time. Around 4.5% of the sample belongs to the ten largest clones.

Collaborating institutions collected whole blood in K2EDTA tubes following their own protocols. For TCRbeta analysis, collaborator samples were shipped as frozen whole blood, as isolated PBMCs, or as DNA extracted from either sample type. To note about this clone: There is no known antigen for this receptor. No much larger clone is present one base from it, and per-base qualities are unavailable.

This receptor was identified in a man aged 50 to 60 with acute or convalescent COVID-19. This chain joins TRBV4-1 to TRBJ1-4, with 9 bases aligning to TRBD1. Sample: peripheral blood. The DNA sequence reads TGCGCCAGCAGCCAAGAACAGGGGGCCGGTGAAAAACTGTTTTTT. Protein translation: CASSQEQGAGEKLFF.